What follows are 30 T cell receptor beta chains derived from one specimen sequenced in a study of T cell responses to AZD1222 COVID-19 vaccine. Clones were sequenced by immunoSEQ multiplex PCR, and TCRdb holds only the in-frame ones, with some missing. This table has under 150,000 clones, roughly 92% appearing once. This specimen was peripheral blood, taken on day 0 of AZD1222 vaccination. The receptors were gathered from an adult in good health.

The gene calls are TRBV9 and TRBJ1-6; TRBD1 aligns across 11 bases. Trimming cost V 4 bases and J 9 bases; bases outside gene matches: 6. The CDR3 runs to 15 residues. From germline, CDR1 is SGDLS and CDR2 YYNGEE. This CDR3 is CASSPRTGGISPLHF. The CDR3 DNA is TGTGCCAGCAGCCCTCGGACAGGGGGCATTTCACCCCTCCACTTT.

The genes are TRBV5-3 and TRBJ1-1; a weak D match, TRBD1 (6 bases). TRBV5-3 is marked as an open reading frame, function uncertain. This CDR3 spans 16 amino acids. Trimming shortened V by 10 bases and J by 0 bases, and 22 bases separated the two germline ends. CDR3: CASQRTDDFLNTEAFF. CDR3 in DNA: TGTGCCTCCCAACGGACAGACGATTTTTTGAACACTGAAGCTTTCTTT.

This chain joins TRBV10-1 and TRBJ2-7, with 8 positions matching TRBD1. Germline V gives CDR1 WNHNN, CDR2 SYGVQD (reference sequence). J lost 1 base, V lost 5 bases, and 10 bases had no gene match. CDR3 length: 16 amino acids. CDR3 DNA sequence: TGCGCCAGCAGTCCCGGACAGGGTAAAGGGTCCTACGAGCAGTACTTC. Translation: CASSPGQGKGSYEQYF.

J is TRBJ2-2 and V is TRBV2, with D perhaps TRBD2 (6 bases). CDR1 and CDR2 from the germline V gene are SNHLY and FYNNEI. This CDR3 comprises 14 residues. Trimming left V 7 bases short and J 5 bases short, with 14 bases between. The CDR3 sequence is CASTPEGRTGELFF. The DNA of the CDR3 is TGTGCCAGCACCCCGGAGGGACGGACCGGGGAGCTGTTTTTT.

Here the CDR3 DNA reads TGTGCCAGCAGCTTTGGCCCAACCCGAGGGGTCATGAACACTGAAGCTTTCTTT. Its translation: CASSFGPTRGVMNTEAFF. The rearrangement joins TRBV11-2 to TRBJ1-1; tentatively, D is TRBD1 (5 bases). Germline lookup yields CDR1 SGHAT and CDR2 FQNNGV. V lost 3 bases and J 0 bases, leaving 20 bases between the germline ends. The CDR3 is made up of 18 amino acids.

This chain joins TRBV7-9 and TRBJ2-7; D may be TRBD2 (7 bases). CDR1 and CDR2 from the germline V gene are SEHNR and FQNEAQ (reference sequence). This CDR3 comprises 16 residues. The V gene lost 5 bases and the J gene lost 3 bases, with 20 bases spanning the gap. This CDR3 is CASSPKGQWGGYEQYF. The CDR3 nucleotides read TGTGCCAGCAGCCCAAAAGGACAGTGGGGGGGCTACGAGCAGTACTTC.

Worth noting for this clone: At one of its ends the junction is not consistent with the germline gene, which may arise from a read error. The genes are TRBV27 and TRBJ2-7; D gene unclear. Germline V gene sequence: CDR1 MNHEY, CDR2 SMNVEV (reference sequence). The CDR3 length is 11 residues. CDR3 region: CASSSSHEQYF. The CDR3 DNA follows: TGTGCCAGCAGTTCCTCCCACGAGCAGTACTTC.

This clone was seen a handful of times. The V and J genes are TRBV27 and TRBJ1-5; 8 bases line up with TRBD1. CDR1 is MNHEY, CDR2 SMNVEV, per germline (reference sequence). The ends lost 6 bases at V and 6 bases at J; junction bases unmatched: 7. The CDR3 is 14 residues long. The CDR3 loop is CASRLTGGRQPQHF. The CDR3 region has the DNA TGTGCCAGCAGATTAACAGGGGGACGTCAGCCCCAGCATTTT.

The chain combines TRBV6-5 with TRBJ2-7, with a tentative D call TRBD2 (6 bases). This CDR3 is built from 14 residues. The V gene lost 0 bases and the J gene lost 4 bases, with 10 bases spanning the gap. The germline V gene has CDR1 MNHEY and CDR2 SVGAGI. CDR3 sequence: CASSYSRDSYEQYF. The DNA for the CDR3 is TGTGCCAGCAGTTACTCGAGGGACTCATACGAGCAGTACTTC.

V gene TRBV11-2 combines with J gene TRBJ1-3, with D uncertain. This CDR3 contains 15 residues. Trimming stripped 1 base from V and 0 bases from J, with 7 bases between. CDR1 and CDR2 from the germline V gene are SGHAT and FQNNGV. CDR3 protein: CASSLGRSSGNTIYF. The CDR3 region has the DNA TGTGCCAGCAGCTTAGGGCGCAGCTCTGGAAACACCATATATTTT.

The gene calls are TRBV19 and TRBJ1-2; TRBD1 is a possible D gene (5 bases). Germline V gene lookup returns CDR1 LNHDA and CDR2 SQIVND (reference sequence). The CDR3 loop spans 15 amino acids. V was clipped by 1 base and J by 1 base, with 10 bases between them. CDR3 bases: TGTGCCAGTAGTATAGGGCGGGACTTTAACTATGGCTACACCTTC. Translation: CASSIGRDFNYGYTF.

The V and J genes are TRBV18 and TRBJ1-1; D unclear. V lost 2 bases, J lost 5 bases, and 3 bases lay in between. This CDR3 has 11 amino acids. Germline lookup yields CDR1 KGHSH and CDR2 LQKENI. The DNA for the CDR3 is TGTGCCAGCTCACCAGAGACTGAAGCTTTCTTT. Protein sequence: CASSPETEAFF.

The chain links TRBV20-1 to TRBJ2-1, with 8 bases matching TRBD2. V lost 3 bases, J lost 2 bases, and 9 bases stayed unmatched. There are 16 residues in the CDR3. The germline V gene encodes CDR1 DFQATT and CDR2 SNEGSKA (reference sequence). The CDR3 DNA follows: TGCAGTGCTAGTGGGGCCAGCGGGGGAACCTACAATGAGCAGTTCTTC. It translates to CSASGASGGTYNEQFF.

V usage is TRBV19 and J usage is TRBJ1-1, with D perhaps TRBD1 (5 bases). The V gene lost 6 bases and the J gene lost 1 base, with 12 bases spanning the gap. CDR1 is LNHDA, CDR2 SQIVND, per germline (reference sequence). This CDR3 is 14 amino acids long. This CDR3 reads CASRTAPANTEAFF. The CDR3 DNA follows: TGTGCCAGTAGGACAGCGCCCGCGAACACTGAAGCTTTCTTT.

This chain joins TRBV7-9 and TRBJ2-5; 10 bases map to TRBD1. Germline V lookup: CDR1 SEHNR, CDR2 FQNEAQ (reference sequence). With 2 bases clipped from V and 4 bases from J, the junction kept 1 base outside the gene matches. This CDR3 spans 14 amino acids. CDR3 nucleotide sequence: TGTGCCAGCAGCTTAAGGGACAGGGGAGAGACCCAGTACTTC. It specifies CASSLRDRGETQYF.

The V call is TRBV19, the J call TRBJ2-1; D may be TRBD1 (6 bases). The germline CDR1 and CDR2 sequences are LNHDA and SQIVND (reference sequence). V was pared by 2 bases and J by 6 bases, with 17 bases between. The CDR3 runs to 16 residues. CDR3 DNA: TGTGCCAGTAGTATAATATTAGGACAGCTGTTCAATGAGCAGTTCTTC. Translating gives CASSIILGQLFNEQFF. Supplemented by reference TRBV19 and TRBJ2-1, the full variable domain reads DGGITQSPKYLFRKEGQNVTLSCEQNLNHDAMYWYRQDPGQGLRLIYYSQIVNDFQKGDIAEGYSVSREKKESFPLTVTSAQKNPTAFYLCASSIILGQLFNEQFFGPGTRLTVL.

The rearrangement uses TRBV18 and TRBJ1-1, with D perhaps TRBD1 (6 bases). Looked up from germline, CDR1 is KGHSH and CDR2 is LQKENI. The CDR3 is 13 amino acids. Between the trimmed V and J ends, which lost 3 bases and 6 bases, there was a span of 11 bases. DNA of the CDR3: TGTGCCAGCTCACCCGGGGGCCGGTCTGAAGCTTTCTTT. It codes for CASSPGGRSEAFF.

V is TRBV5-4 and J is TRBJ2-7, with TRBD2 matching 13 bases. The J segment lost 6 bases and the V segment lost 4 bases, leaving 7 bases of the junction unmatched. The V gene's germline CDR1 is SGHNT and CDR2 YYREEE (reference sequence). This CDR3 region has 15 residues. CDR3 amino acids: CASSPQGLAGREQYF. In nucleotides, the CDR3 is TGTGCCAGCAGCCCTCAGGGACTAGCGGGGCGCGAGCAGTACTTC.

The chain links TRBV30 to TRBJ2-3; D is tentatively TRBD1 or TRBD2 (5 bases each). This CDR3 spans 16 amino acids. Trimming stripped 3 bases from V and 0 bases from J, with 16 bases between. Looked up from germline, CDR1 is GTSNPN and CDR2 is SVGIG (reference sequence). The CDR3 region has the DNA TGTGCCTGGAGGAGAAGGAGGACACCGAGCACAGATACGCAGTATTTT. It codes for CAWRRRRTPSTDTQYF.

The chain joins TRBV27 to TRBJ1-6, with D hard to call. The germline gives CDR1 MNHEY, CDR2 SMNVEV (reference sequence). The CDR3 runs 16 residues. The V gene lost 1 base and the J gene lost 6 bases, with 13 bases spanning the gap. The DNA of the CDR3 is TGTGCCAGCAGTTTATTTGGACTAGCCCTTAATTCACCCCTCCACTTT. It translates to CASSLFGLALNSPLHF.

The rearrangement uses TRBV2 and TRBJ1-6; D gene unclear. Trimming left V 7 bases short and J 5 bases short, with 9 bases between. CDR3 length: 13 residues. Germline CDR1 SNHLY, CDR2 FYNNEI. The CDR3 reads CASKVRNNSPLHF. The DNA of the CDR3 is TGTGCCAGCAAAGTGAGGAATAATTCACCCCTCCACTTT.

V is TRBV6-1 and J is TRBJ1-4, with D hard to call. The CDR3 is made up of 14 amino acids. Trimming left V 0 bases short and J 7 bases short, with 9 bases between. Germline assignment: CDR1 MNHNS and CDR2 SASEGT. The CDR3 bases are TGTGCCAGCAGTGAAGCTGGCACGGGTGAAAAACTGTTTTTT. Translated: CASSEAGTGEKLFF.

A single count supports this clone. The chain links TRBV5-1 to TRBJ1-5, with D unclear. The CDR3 totals 14 residues. V lost 4 bases and J 7 bases, leaving 15 bases between the germline ends. Germline-derived CDR1 and CDR2 are SGHRS and YFSETQ. In DNA form, the CDR3 reads TGCGCCAGCAGCGCTATAGGGCAGAGGCAGCCCCAGCATTTT. Translated, it gives CASSAIGQRQPQHF.

This clone was seen more than once but under ten times. V gene TRBV5-4 combines with J gene TRBJ1-6; tentative D call: TRBD1 (6 bases). Germline CDR1 and CDR2: SGHNT and YYREEE (reference sequence). V was clipped by 3 bases and J by 7 bases, with 20 bases between them. There are 17 residues in the CDR3. The CDR3, as DNA: TGTGCCAGCAGCTCAGGACGGAGGGGGAATTGGAATTCACCCCTCCACTTT. It encodes CASSSGRRGNWNSPLHF.

J is TRBJ1-2 and V is TRBV10-3; 9 nucleotides match TRBD1. From germline, CDR1 is ENHRY and CDR2 SYGVKD. V lost 6 bases, J lost 9 bases, and 5 bases stayed unmatched. This CDR3 is built from 12 residues. CDR3 coding DNA: TGTGCCATCAGCCGGGACAGGGAGCGCTACACCTTC. Its translation is CAISRDRERYTF.

This rearrangement joins TRBV19 to TRBJ1-2; a possible D gene is TRBD1 (6 bases). Germline loops: CDR1 LNHDA, CDR2 SQIVND (reference sequence). V was trimmed by 5 bases and J by 4 bases, leaving 14 bases between them. The CDR3 extends over 14 amino acids. Here the CDR3 DNA reads TGTGCCAGTAGTCTTGGGGACACCTCCTATGGCTACACCTTC. This translates into CASSLGDTSYGYTF.

V gene TRBV11-2 combines with J gene TRBJ1-1; the D gene is possibly TRBD1 (6 bases). Germline assignment: CDR1 SGHAT and CDR2 FQNNGV. Trimming pared 5 bases from V and 0 bases from J, leaving 16 bases between. The CDR3 is 16 residues long. The CDR3 DNA reads as TGTGCCAGCAGCCTGGGACACTTCAAACTGAACACTGAAGCTTTCTTT. Its translation is CASSLGHFKLNTEAFF.

This clone has only one observation. V is TRBV5-1 and J is TRBJ2-7; tentative D call: TRBD2 (7 bases). V shed 0 bases and J shed 9 bases, with 22 bases lying between them. Germline values: CDR1 SGHRS, CDR2 YFSETQ. The CDR3 totals 16 residues. The CDR3 DNA follows: TGCGCCAGCAGCTTGGAGGCGGGGGCTTCCCGTAAACGGCAGTACTTC. Protein: CASSLEAGASRKRQYF.

The chain combines TRBV7-2 with TRBJ1-5; D is unresolved. The V gene lost 5 bases and the J gene lost 2 bases, with 7 bases spanning the gap. Per germline, CDR1 SGHTA and CDR2 FQGNSA. The CDR3 runs 13 residues. The CDR3 here is CASSPSGNQPQHF. The CDR3 coding sequence is TGTGCCAGCAGCCCCTCGGGCAATCAGCCCCAGCATTTT.

The genes are TRBV5-8 and TRBJ1-3; D is possibly TRBD1 (6 bases). Trimming cost V 10 bases and J 1 base, with 18 bases left between them. The CDR3 consists of 15 residues. From germline, CDR1 is SGHTS and CDR2 YDEGEE. The CDR3 DNA reads TGTGCCGATGCCCTGCAGGGGACATCTGGAAACACCATATATTTT. Translating gives CADALQGTSGNTIYF.